Below, 7 T cell receptor beta chains from the same sample are listed, as sequenced in a study of cytomegalovirus exposure and HLA in healthy donors (dated by TCRdb to about 2017). Library preparation used the immunoSEQ multiplex PCR assay. The multiplex PCR relied on a mix of 60 forward primers for TCR Vbeta segments and 13 reverse primers for TCR Jbeta segments. TCRdb took this table from immuneACCESS and kept in-frame rearrangements with V and J called. Such tables lack part of the clones; where checked against another copy, unresolved V genes explain under half of the gap, and the rest is unexplained. For this sample the table gives 300,000 or so clones, of which just under 85% were detected only once. 1.5% to 2% of the sample is taken by the ten largest. The specimen was PBMCs. These receptors all come from a woman aged 40 to 55 in good health and CMV-seropositive.

The gene calls are TRBV28 and TRBJ2-5; 12 bases are shared with TRBD2. Trimming took 5 bases from V and 2 from J; bases not matched to a gene: 3. The germline gives CDR1 MDHEN, CDR2 SYDVKM. The CDR3 extends over 15 amino acids. The CDR3 here is CASSLAGGRQETQYF. CDR3 DNA: TGTGCCAGCAGTCTAGCGGGAGGGAGACAAGAGACCCAGTACTTC.

The J gene is TRBJ2-2, the V gene TRBV5-1; the D gene is possibly TRBD1 (6 bases). Trimming pared 4 bases from V and 5 bases from J, leaving 12 bases between. Germline loops: CDR1 SGHRS, CDR2 YFSETQ. This CDR3 is 14 amino acids long. The CDR3 nucleotides read TGCGCCAGCAGCGTAACAGGGTTGACCGGGGAGCTGTTTTTT. Protein: CASSVTGLTGELFF.

The chain recombines TRBV28 with TRBJ2-7, with D perhaps matching TRBD1 (6 bases). Trimming pared 3 bases from V and 7 bases from J, leaving 19 bases between. The CDR3 is 15 amino acids. The germline V gene encodes CDR1 MDHEN and CDR2 SYDVKM. CDR3 DNA sequence: TGTGCCAGCAGTTTGGGGACACCGACCGCTGTTGAGCAGTACTTC. Its protein is CASSLGTPTAVEQYF.

This chain joins TRBV7-3 and TRBJ1-5, with 8 positions matching TRBD1. V lost 5 bases to trimming and J lost 7 bases; unmatched junction nucleotides: 4. Per the germline V gene, CDR1 is SGHTA and CDR2 is FQGTGA. This CDR3 region has 13 residues. The CDR3 sequence: CASSPDRDQPQHF. The CDR3 nucleotides are TGTGCCAGCAGCCCGGACAGGGACCAGCCCCAGCATTTT.

This chain uses TRBV7-9 with TRBJ2-7, with D possibly being TRBD2 (6 bases). Trimming shortened V by 2 bases and J by 0 bases, and 8 bases separated the two germline ends. Looked up from germline, CDR1 is SEHNR and CDR2 is FQNEAQ (reference sequence). This CDR3 has 14 residues. The CDR3 reads CASSLHGSSYEQYF. Here the CDR3 DNA reads TGTGCCAGCAGCTTACACGGGAGCTCCTACGAGCAGTACTTC.

The chain couples TRBV19 to TRBJ1-2; D uncertain. Germline V gene data show CDR1 as LNHDA and CDR2 as SQIVND (reference sequence). This CDR3 is built from 14 residues. Trimming cost V 6 bases and J 4 bases, with 15 bases left between them. Written as DNA, the CDR3 is TGTGCCAGTAGCCCGGGTGGCGGGTTCTATGGCTACACCTTC. Protein sequence: CASSPGGGFYGYTF.

This clone came up once. The chain carries TRBV5-1 and TRBJ2-5; 11 nucleotides align to TRBD2. CDR3 length: 16 amino acids. In germline, CDR1 is SGHRS, CDR2 YFSETQ. Trimming at V came to 0 bases and at J to 8 bases, leaving 9 bases not matched to a gene. CDR3 protein: CASSLAISTSGGTQYF. The DNA of the CDR3 is TGCGCCAGCAGCTTGGCCATATCAACTAGCGGGGGCACCCAGTACTTC.